This T cell receptor (beta chain) was documented in a study of blood T cells in healthy people across ages. Whole-study findings and limits: Across samples, TCR beta diversity tracked strongly with naive T cell percentage. TCR beta diversity, measured per million T cells, fell in a roughly linear way with age.

The donors, aged roughly 6 to 95, were healthy Caucasians from Russia. The authors ran a second PCR of about 7 to 12 cycles using a sample-barcoded 5' primer and a J-beta primer mix. Tags on each cDNA molecule came from a template-switch adaptor with 12 random nucleotides. TCRdb re-called the 5' RACE reads through MiXCR, storing one row per CDR3 protein. Of about 1,500,000 distinct CDR3 sequences in the sample, approximately 30% were seen once. CDR1 is SGHRS, CDR2 YFSETQ, per germline. Losses at the gene ends were 3 bases for V and 2 bases for J; bases not matched to a gene: 3. The CDR3 runs to 16 residues. This clonotype was found a few times. Its antigen remains unidentified.

The gene calls are TRBV5-1 and TRBJ2-3, with 13 bases matching TRBD2. Input material: blood. The sequence was collected from a woman between 25 and 40 years old in good health. The CDR3, as DNA: TGCGCCAGCAGCTGGGGGACTAGCGGGGACACAGATACGCAGTATTTT. Its translation is CASSWGTSGDTDTQYF.